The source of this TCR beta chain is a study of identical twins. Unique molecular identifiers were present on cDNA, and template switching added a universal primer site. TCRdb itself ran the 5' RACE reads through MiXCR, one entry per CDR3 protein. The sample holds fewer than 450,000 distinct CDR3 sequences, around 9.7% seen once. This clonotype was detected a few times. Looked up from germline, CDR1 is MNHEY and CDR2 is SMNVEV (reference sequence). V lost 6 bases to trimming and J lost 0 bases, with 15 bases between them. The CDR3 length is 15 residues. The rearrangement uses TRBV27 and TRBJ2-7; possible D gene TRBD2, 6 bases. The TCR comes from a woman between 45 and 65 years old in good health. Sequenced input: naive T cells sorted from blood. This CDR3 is CASRARGLSSYEQYV. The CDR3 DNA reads TGTGCCAGCAGGGCCCGGGGACTCAGCTCCTACGAGCAGTACGTC.